This T cell receptor beta chain is drawn from a study of T cell clonality in common variable immunodeficiency. All CVID subjects were on immunoglobulin replacement for at least one year. This CDR3 has 13 amino acids. Germline V gene lookup returns CDR1 SSHAT and CDR2 FNYEAQ (reference sequence). CVID and control samples used equivalent genomic DNA input. Produced via immunoSEQ multiplex PCR; TCRdb's table is partial and in-frame only. Sampling found 11,000 to 15,000 clones, none seen once. General study results and limits: Fewer deletions and N-nucleotide insertions were reportedly seen in common variable immunodeficiency TCR beta sequences. What drives increased CVID clonality needs T cell subpopulation sequencing.

In regard to this clone: Its antigen is still unknown. A read error may account for a junction end that differs from germline. The read terminates 3 residues before the CDR3 end, so the remaining end is supplied by the germline J gene.

Sequencing input: peripheral blood mononuclear cells. The clonotype was recovered from a human donor with common variable immunodeficiency. The chain joins TRBV7-7 to TRBJ2-5; D is ambiguous. CDR3 region: CASSLRLKETQYF. The CDR3 DNA, read in part, is TGTGCTAGCAGCCTACGACTGAAAGAGACC.